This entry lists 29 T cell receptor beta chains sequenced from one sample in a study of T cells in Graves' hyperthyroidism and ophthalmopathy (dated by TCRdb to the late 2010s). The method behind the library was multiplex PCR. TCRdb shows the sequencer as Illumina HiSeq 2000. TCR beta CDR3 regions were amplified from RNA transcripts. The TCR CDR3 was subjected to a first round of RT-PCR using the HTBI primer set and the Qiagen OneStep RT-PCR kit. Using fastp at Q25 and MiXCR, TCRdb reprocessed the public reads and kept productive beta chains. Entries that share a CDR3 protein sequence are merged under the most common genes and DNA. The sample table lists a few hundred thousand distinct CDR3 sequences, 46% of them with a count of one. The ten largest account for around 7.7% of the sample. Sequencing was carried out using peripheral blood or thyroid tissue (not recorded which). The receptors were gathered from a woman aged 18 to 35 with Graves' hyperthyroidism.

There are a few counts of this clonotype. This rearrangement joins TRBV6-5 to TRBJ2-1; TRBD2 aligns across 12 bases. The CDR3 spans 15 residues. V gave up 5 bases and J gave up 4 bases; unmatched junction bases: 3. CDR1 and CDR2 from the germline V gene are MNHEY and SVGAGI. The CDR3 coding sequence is TGTGCCAGCAGTGCCGGGACTAGCGGGTACAATGAGCAGTTCTTC. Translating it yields CASSAGTSGYNEQFF.

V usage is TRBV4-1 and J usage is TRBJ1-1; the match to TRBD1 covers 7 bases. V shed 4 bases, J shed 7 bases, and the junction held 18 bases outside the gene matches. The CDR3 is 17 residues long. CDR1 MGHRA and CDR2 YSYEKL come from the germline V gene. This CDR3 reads CASSPFDRDPRGDEAFF. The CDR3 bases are TGCGCCAGCAGCCCCTTTGACAGGGACCCCCGAGGAGATGAAGCTTTCTTT.

CDR3 sequence (DNA): TGTGCCAGCAGGCGGGGACAGGGAGTTCCAGGGGCCAACGTCCTGACTTTC. Translation: CASRRGQGVPGANVLTF. The V call is TRBV2, the J call TRBJ2-6; 9 bases fit TRBD1. In germline, CDR1 is SNHLY, CDR2 FYNNEI. The CDR3 sequence is 17 residues long. V gave up 6 bases and J gave up 4 bases; unmatched junction bases: 10. Based on the CDR3 plus reference TRBV2 and TRBJ2-6, the full variable domain is EPEVTQTPSHQVTQMGQEVILRCVPISNHLYFYWYRQILGQKVEFLVSFYNNEISEKSEIFDDQFSVERPDGSNFTLKIRSTKLEDSAMYFCASRRGQGVPGANVLTFGAGSRLTVL.

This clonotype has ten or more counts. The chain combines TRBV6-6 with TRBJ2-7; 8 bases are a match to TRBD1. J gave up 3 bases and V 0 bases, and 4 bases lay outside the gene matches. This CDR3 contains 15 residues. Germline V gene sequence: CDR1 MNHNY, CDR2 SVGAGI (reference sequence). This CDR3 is CASSYSSGQGYEQYF. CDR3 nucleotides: TGTGCCAGCAGTTACTCGAGTGGACAGGGCTACGAGCAGTACTTC.

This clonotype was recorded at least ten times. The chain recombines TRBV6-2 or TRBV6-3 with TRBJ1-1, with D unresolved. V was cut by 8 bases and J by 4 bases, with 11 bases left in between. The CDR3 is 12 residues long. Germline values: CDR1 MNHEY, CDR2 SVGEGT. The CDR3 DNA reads TGTGCCAGCTCCCCCGGGAGCACTGAAGCTTTCTTT. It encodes CASSPGSTEAFF.

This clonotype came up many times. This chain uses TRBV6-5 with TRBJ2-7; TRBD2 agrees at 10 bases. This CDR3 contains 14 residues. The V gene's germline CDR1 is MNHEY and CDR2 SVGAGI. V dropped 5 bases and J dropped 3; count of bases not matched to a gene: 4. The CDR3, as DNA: TGTGCCAGCAGTCCTAGCGGGGGAGGCTACGAGCAGTACTTC. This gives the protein CASSPSGGGYEQYF.

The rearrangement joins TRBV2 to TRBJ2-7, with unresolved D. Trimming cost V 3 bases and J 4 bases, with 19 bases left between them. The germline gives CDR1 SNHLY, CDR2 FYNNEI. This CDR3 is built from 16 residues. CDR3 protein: CASSDRAGRFIYEQYF. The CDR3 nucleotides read TGTGCCAGCAGTGATCGGGCAGGACGGTTTATTTACGAGCAGTACTTC.

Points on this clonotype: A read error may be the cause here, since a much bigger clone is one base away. The CDR3 region is CANSPQRAATYEQYF. The DNA for the CDR3 is TGTGCCAACAGTCCTCAGAGGGCGGCAACTTACGAGCAGTACTTC. This chain connects TRBV6-1 to TRBJ2-7; D is perhaps TRBD2 (5 bases). The CDR3 loop spans 15 amino acids. CDR1 is MNHNS, CDR2 SASEGT, per germline.

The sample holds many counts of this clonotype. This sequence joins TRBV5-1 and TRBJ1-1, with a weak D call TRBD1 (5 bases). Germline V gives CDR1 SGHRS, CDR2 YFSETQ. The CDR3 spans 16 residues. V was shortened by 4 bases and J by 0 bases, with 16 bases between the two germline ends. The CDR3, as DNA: TGCGCCAGCAGCCACACACCGGGGCTCATGAACACTGAAGCTTTCTTT. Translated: CASSHTPGLMNTEAFF.

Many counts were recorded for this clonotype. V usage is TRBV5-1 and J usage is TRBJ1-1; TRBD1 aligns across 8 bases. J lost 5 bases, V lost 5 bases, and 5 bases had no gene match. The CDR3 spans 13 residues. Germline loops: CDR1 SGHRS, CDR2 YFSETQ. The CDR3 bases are TGCGCCAGCAGAAGGGACAGGAGGACTGAAGCTTTCTTT. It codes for CASRRDRRTEAFF.

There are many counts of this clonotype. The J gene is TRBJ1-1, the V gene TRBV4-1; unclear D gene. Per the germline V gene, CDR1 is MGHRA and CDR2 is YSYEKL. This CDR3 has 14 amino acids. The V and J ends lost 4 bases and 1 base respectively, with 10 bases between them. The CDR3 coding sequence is TGCGCCAGCAGCCGGGAGGGAAGGAACACTGAAGCTTTCTTT. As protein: CASSREGRNTEAFF.

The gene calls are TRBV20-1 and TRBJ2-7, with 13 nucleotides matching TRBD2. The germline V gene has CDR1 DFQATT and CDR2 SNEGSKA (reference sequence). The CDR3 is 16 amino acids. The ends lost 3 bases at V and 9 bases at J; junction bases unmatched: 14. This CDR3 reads CSARGIGLAGEKGQYF. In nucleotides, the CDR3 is TGCAGTGCTAGGGGCATCGGACTAGCGGGAGAAAAGGGGCAGTACTTC.

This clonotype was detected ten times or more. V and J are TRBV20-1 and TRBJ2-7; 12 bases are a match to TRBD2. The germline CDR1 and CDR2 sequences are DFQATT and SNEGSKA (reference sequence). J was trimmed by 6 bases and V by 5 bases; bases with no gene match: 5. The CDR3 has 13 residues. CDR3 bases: TGCAGTGCTTCGACTAGCGGGAGCCTCGAGCAGTACTTC. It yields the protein CSASTSGSLEQYF.

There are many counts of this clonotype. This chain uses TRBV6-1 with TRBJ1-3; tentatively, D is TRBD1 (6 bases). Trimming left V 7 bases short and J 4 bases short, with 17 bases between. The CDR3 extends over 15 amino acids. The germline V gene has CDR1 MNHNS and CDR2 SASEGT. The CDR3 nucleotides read TGTGCCAGCACGCGGGGACACAGGATCGGAAACACCATATATTTT. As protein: CASTRGHRIGNTIYF.

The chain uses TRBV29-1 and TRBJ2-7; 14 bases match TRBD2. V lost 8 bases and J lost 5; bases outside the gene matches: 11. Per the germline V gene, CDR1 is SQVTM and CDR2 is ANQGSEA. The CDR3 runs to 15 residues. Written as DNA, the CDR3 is TGCAGCTTTGGGACTAGCGGGAGTCTACGTGACGAGCAGTACTTC. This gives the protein CSFGTSGSLRDEQYF.

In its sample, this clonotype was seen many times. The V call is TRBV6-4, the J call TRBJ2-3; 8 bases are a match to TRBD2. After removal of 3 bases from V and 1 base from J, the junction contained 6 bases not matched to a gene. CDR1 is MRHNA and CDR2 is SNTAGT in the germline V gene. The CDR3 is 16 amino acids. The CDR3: CASSESSGSGTDTQYF. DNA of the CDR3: TGTGCCAGCAGTGAGTCAAGCGGGAGCGGCACAGATACGCAGTATTTT.

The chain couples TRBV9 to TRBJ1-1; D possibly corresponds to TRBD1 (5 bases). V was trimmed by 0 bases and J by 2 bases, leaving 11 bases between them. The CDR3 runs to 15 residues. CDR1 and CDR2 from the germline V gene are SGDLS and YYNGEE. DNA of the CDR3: TGTGCCAGCAGCGTAGTGGGACGGGGTAACACTGAAGCTTTCTTT. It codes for CASSVVGRGNTEAFF.

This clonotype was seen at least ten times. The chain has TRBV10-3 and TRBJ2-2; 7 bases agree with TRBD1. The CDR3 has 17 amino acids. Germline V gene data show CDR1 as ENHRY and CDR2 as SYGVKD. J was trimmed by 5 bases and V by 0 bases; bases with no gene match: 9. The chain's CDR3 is CAISESDRSLKTGELFF. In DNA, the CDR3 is TGTGCCATCAGTGAGTCGGACAGGTCCCTAAAGACCGGGGAGCTGTTTTTT.

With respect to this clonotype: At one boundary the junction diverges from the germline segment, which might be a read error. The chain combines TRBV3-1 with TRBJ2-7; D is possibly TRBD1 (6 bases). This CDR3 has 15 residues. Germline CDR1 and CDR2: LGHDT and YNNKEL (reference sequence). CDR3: CASSQQGRNSYEQHF. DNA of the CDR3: TGTGCCAGCAGCCAACAGGGGAGAAACTCCTACGAGCAGCACTTC.

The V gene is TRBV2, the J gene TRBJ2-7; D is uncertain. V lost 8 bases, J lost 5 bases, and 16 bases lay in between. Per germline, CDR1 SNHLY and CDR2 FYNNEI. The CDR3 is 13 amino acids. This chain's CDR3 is CASLEGPVDEQYF. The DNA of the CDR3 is TGTGCCAGCTTGGAAGGACCGGTGGACGAGCAGTACTTC.

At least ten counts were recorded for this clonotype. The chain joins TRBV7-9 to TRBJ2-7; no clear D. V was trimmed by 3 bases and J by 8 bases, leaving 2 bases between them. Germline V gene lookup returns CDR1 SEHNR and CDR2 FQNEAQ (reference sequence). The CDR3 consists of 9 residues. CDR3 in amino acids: CASSFKQYF. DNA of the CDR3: TGTGCCAGCAGCTTCAAGCAGTACTTC.

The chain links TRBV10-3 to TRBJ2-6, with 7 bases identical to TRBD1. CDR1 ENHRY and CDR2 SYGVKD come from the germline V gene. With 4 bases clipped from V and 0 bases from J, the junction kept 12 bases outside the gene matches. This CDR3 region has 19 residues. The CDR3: CAISGYMGTAISGANVLTF. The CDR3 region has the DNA TGTGCCATCAGTGGATATATGGGGACAGCGATCTCTGGGGCCAACGTCCTGACTTTC.

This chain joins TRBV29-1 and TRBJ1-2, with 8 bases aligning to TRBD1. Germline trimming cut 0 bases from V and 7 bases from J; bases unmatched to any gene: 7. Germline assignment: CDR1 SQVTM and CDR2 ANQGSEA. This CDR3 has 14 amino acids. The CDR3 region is CSVEDGQGRSGYTF. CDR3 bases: TGCAGCGTTGAAGATGGACAGGGTCGATCTGGCTACACCTTC. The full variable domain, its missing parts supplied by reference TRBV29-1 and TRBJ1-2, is SAVISQKPSRDICQRGTSLTIQCQVDSQVTMMFWYRQQPGQSLTLIATANQGSEATYESGFVIDKFPISRPNLTFSTLTVSNMSPEDSSIYLCSVEDGQGRSGYTFGSGTRLTVV.

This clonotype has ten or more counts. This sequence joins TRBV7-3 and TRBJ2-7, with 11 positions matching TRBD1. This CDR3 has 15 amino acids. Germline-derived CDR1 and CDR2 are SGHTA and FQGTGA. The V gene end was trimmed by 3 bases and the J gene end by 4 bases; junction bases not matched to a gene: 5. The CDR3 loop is CASSFSDRGRYEQYF. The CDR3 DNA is TGTGCCAGCAGCTTTTCGGACAGGGGGCGATACGAGCAGTACTTC.

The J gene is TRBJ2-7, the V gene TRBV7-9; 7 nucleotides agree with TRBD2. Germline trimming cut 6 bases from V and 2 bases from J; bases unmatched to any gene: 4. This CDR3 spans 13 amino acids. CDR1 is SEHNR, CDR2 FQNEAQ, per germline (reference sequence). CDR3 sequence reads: CASSRAGAYEQYF. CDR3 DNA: TGTGCCAGCAGTAGGGCGGGGGCCTACGAGCAGTACTTC.

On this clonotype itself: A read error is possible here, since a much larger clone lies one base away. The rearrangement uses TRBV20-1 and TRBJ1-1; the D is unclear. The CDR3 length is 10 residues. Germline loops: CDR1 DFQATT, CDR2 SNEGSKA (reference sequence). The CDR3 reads CSAPATEALF. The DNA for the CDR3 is TGCAGTGCCCCCGCCACTGAAGCTCTCTTT.

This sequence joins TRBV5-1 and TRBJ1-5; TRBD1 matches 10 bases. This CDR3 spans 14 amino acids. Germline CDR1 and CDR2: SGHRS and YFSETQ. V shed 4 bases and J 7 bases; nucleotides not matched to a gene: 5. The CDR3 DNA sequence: TGCGCCAGCAGCCCGACAGGGGGCTGGCAGCCCCAGCATTTT. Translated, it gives CASSPTGGWQPQHF.

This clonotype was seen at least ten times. The CDR3 sequence is CASTDTTYEQYF. CDR3 DNA sequence: TGTGCCAGCACTGACACGACCTACGAGCAGTACTTC. The chain combines TRBV28 with TRBJ2-7; D unclear. In germline, CDR1 is MDHEN, CDR2 SYDVKM. V lost 7 bases and J 2 bases, leaving 9 bases between the germline ends. The CDR3 loop spans 12 amino acids. The variable domain in full, with the rest retrieved from reference TRBV28 and TRBJ2-7, is DVKVTQSSRYLVKRTGEKVFLECVQDMDHENMFWYRQDPGLGLRLIYFSYDVKMKEKGDIPEGYSVSREKKERFSLILESASTNQTSMYLCASTDTTYEQYFGPGTRLTVT.

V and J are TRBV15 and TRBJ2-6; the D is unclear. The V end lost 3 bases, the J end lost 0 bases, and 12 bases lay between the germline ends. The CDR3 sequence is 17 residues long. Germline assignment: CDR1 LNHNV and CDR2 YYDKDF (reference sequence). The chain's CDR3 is CATSSEALGSGANVLTF. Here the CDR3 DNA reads TGTGCCACCAGCAGTGAAGCGCTTGGCTCTGGGGCCAACGTCCTGACTTTC.